A selection of T cell receptor beta chains follows, all from one sample in a study of T cells in lung cancer brain metastases. Sequenced by immunoSEQ multiplex PCR; TCRdb stores in-frame clones only, minus some. The sample has a few thousand clones, about nine tenths seen once. Input material: tumor tissue from the primary lung tumor. The receptors come from a man between 65 and 85 years old with non-small cell lung cancer. Each CDR3 is given with its conserved first and last residue. Some rows have no size entry. The others give once, few or many, or a class for an expanded clone.

J: TRBJ2-1; size: few; V: TRBV10-1; CDR3: CASSGGAVHEQFF
J: TRBJ1-1; size: NA; V: TRBV5-1; CDR3: CASRAGAGQANTEAFF
J: TRBJ1-1; size: NA; V: TRBV14; CDR3: CASSRQGVFTEAFF
J: TRBJ1-1; size: NA; V: TRBV10-1; CDR3: CASSDGGEAFF
J: TRBJ1-3; size: NA; V: TRBV9; CDR3: CASSTLWGADTIYF
J: TRBJ2-3; size: NA; V: TRBV23-1; CDR3: CASSQALRQGPDTQYF
J: TRBJ2-7; size: NA; V: TRBV5-8; CDR3: CASSLVQGVEQYF
J: TRBJ2-1; size: NA; V: TRBV5-4; CDR3: CASSLKRGGYNEQFF
J: TRBJ2-3; size: NA; V: TRBV5-1; CDR3: CASSLSTSGGTDTQYF
J: TRBJ1-1; size: NA; V: TRBV6-1; CDR3: CASTLLWNTEAFF
J: TRBJ2-7; size: NA; V: TRBV19; CDR3: CASSGRWGTYEQYF
J: TRBJ1-1; size: NA; V: TRBV13; CDR3: CASSPGIGEAFF
J: TRBJ2-6; size: NA; V: TRBV5-4; CDR3: CASSLGRAASGANVLTF
J: TRBJ2-7; size: NA; V: TRBV6-1; CDR3: CASSEAAASYEQYF
J: TRBJ2-7; size: NA; V: TRBV6-1; CDR3: CASSLQDEQYF
J: TRBJ2-1; size: NA; V: TRBV20-1; CDR3: CSARAYDEQFF
J: TRBJ1-1; size: NA; V: TRBV19; CDR3: CASSVTGVSTEAFF
J: TRBJ2-1; size: NA; V: TRBV25-1; CDR3: CASSARGGNNEQFF
J: TRBJ1-1; size: NA; V: TRBV27; CDR3: CASRQLDRESEAFF
J: TRBJ2-5; size: NA; V: TRBV29-1; CDR3: CSVVPPGWETQYF
J: TRBJ2-7; size: NA; V: TRBV6-1; CDR3: CASKPRDSSYEQYF
J: TRBJ2-1; size: NA; V: TRBV7-9; CDR3: CASSPTQGAMGNEQFF
J: TRBJ1-2; size: once; V: TRBV5-1; CDR3: CASSLNRGGSGYTF
J: TRBJ2-5; size: NA; V: TRBV7-6; CDR3: CASRKAGGGETQYF
J: TRBJ2-3; size: NA; V: TRBV7-2; CDR3: CASSFAGDTQYF
J: TRBJ1-2; size: NA; V: TRBV9; CDR3: CASSVRQGAGYTF
J: TRBJ2-5; size: NA; V: TRBV28; CDR3: CASQVGQETQYF
J: TRBJ1-2; size: NA; V: TRBV27; CDR3: CASSYEGFSSYTF
J: TRBJ1-6; size: few; V: TRBV7-9; CDR3: CASSSTGITLHF
J: TRBJ2-7; size: NA; V: TRBV11-2; CDR3: CASSSSRTSGSYEQYF
J: TRBJ2-2; size: NA; V: TRBV4-1; CDR3: CASKKAPGGVGTGELFF
J: TRBJ1-1; size: NA; V: TRBV5-1; CDR3: CASSLRGADEAFF
J: TRBJ1-2; size: NA; V: TRBV12-5; CDR3: CASGGRDPKEGYTF
J: TRBJ2-1; size: NA; V: TRBV5-1; CDR3: CASSLYNEQFF
J: TRBJ1-2; size: NA; V: TRBV29-1; CDR3: CSAPGTDSFTF
J: TRBJ1-2; size: NA; V: TRBV18; CDR3: CASSPSGQRDGYTF
J: TRBJ1-1; size: NA; V: TRBV7-2; CDR3: CASSSRRPSAEAFF
J: TRBJ2-2; size: NA; V: TRBV9; CDR3: CASSSSGGATGELFF
J: TRBJ2-6; size: NA; V: TRBV15; CDR3: CATSRAAGKAGANVLTF
J: TRBJ2-1; size: NA; V: TRBV25-1; CDR3: CASSVQVHEQFF
J: TRBJ2-5; size: NA; V: TRBV30; CDR3: CAWTDSWGQYF